This is a list of T cell receptor beta chains from one sample in a study of blood T cells in healthy people across ages. TCRdb re-derived calls from the 5' RACE reads in MiXCR, one entry per CDR3 protein. The sample comprises about 1.4 million distinct CDR3 sequences, 55% to 75% of which are singletons, and roughly 7% rests with the top ten. Sequencing used blood. These receptors were taken from a man aged 18 to 29 in good health. CDR3s include the opening cysteine and the closing phenylalanine or tryptophan. D genes are given only for firm matches. A row's size may be missing; if present it is once, few, many or a size class.

cdr3_nt cdr3_aa j_call clone_size v_call d_call
TGTGCCAGCAGCCAGAATGTATGGGGGCAGGTCAGTTCCTACGAGCAGTACTTC CASSQNVWGQVSSYEQYF TRBJ2-7 - TRBV3-1 -
TGTGCCAGCAGCTTTACCCTCCGAGGGGCGAATGAGCAGTTCTTC CASSFTLRGANEQFF TRBJ2-1 - TRBV7-2 -
TGCAGCGTTATAGGACAGGGCATGAACACTGAAGCTTTCTTT CSVIGQGMNTEAFF TRBJ1-1 - TRBV29-1 TRBD1
TGTGCCGGCCTCCCTAGCGGGCCCACAGATACGCAGTATTTT CAGLPSGPTDTQYF TRBJ2-3 - TRBV12-3/TRBV12-4 TRBD2
TGTGCCAGCAGCTTCGCTATAGCGGGACAGCGAGTCGAATCCTATAATTCACCCCTCCACTTT CASSFAIAGQRVESYNSPLHF TRBJ1-6 - TRBV3-1 TRBD1
TGTGCCAGCAGCTTAGGAATCTTCCGGGCCTCGGGGGACAATGAGCAGTTCTTC CASSLGIFRASGDNEQFF TRBJ2-1 - TRBV7-8 -
TGCGCCAGCCACTACAGGGTTTGGGGCACAGATACGCAGTATTTT CASHYRVWGTDTQYF TRBJ2-3 - TRBV5-1 -
TGTGCCAGCAGCTTTTGGGTAGAGACTAGCGGGGGGAACAATGAGCAGTTCTTC CASSFWVETSGGNNEQFF TRBJ2-1 - TRBV5-6 TRBD2
TGTGCCAGCAGTGACGGGGACAGGCCGTACTATGGCTACACCTTC CASSDGDRPYYGYTF TRBJ1-2 - TRBV6-2/TRBV6-3 TRBD1
TGTGCCAGCAAACAGACAGGACAACTCAATGAAAAACTGTTTTTT CASKQTGQLNEKLFF TRBJ1-4 once TRBV25-1 -
TGTGCCAGCAGCTTTACGGGACAGTTGATTGAGCAGTTCTTC CASSFTGQLIEQFF TRBJ2-1 - TRBV5-6 TRBD1
TGCAGCGTTGAGGAGGGGCTGACCCAGTACTTC CSVEEGLTQYF TRBJ2-5 - TRBV29-1 -
TGCAGCGTTGACGAGACAGGGGGGGGCTATGGCTACACCTTC CSVDETGGGYGYTF TRBJ1-2 - TRBV29-1 TRBD1
TGTGCCAGCAATATACAGGGGTATGGCTACACCTTC CASNIQGYGYTF TRBJ1-2 few TRBV6-6 TRBD1
TGTGCCAGCAGCTTAGAAAAACAGGCGGGGACCCAGTACTTC CASSLEKQAGTQYF TRBJ2-5 few TRBV7-2 -
TGCGCCAGCAGCGGCGGGAGAGGGATGAAAAACATTCAGTACTTC CASSGGRGMKNIQYF TRBJ2-4 - TRBV4-1 TRBD2
TGTGCCAGCAGTCTCTTGGGGACGGGCGGGGGCACAGATACGCAGTATTTT CASSLLGTGGGTDTQYF TRBJ2-3 - TRBV28 -
TGTGCCAGCAGTTTAAGCGGGACAGATACGCAGTATTTT CASSLSGTDTQYF TRBJ2-3 many TRBV27 -
TGTGCCAGCAGCCAAGGGCCGAGGGGGCAAGAGACCCAGTACTTC CASSQGPRGQETQYF TRBJ2-5 - TRBV4-2 -
TGTGCCAGCAGTGGAGGTGGGCTATTGCAAGAGACCCAGTACTTC CASSGGGLLQETQYF TRBJ2-5 few TRBV9 -
TGTGCCACGAAAAAGGACTTCGCTTACAATGAGCAGTTCTTC CATKKDFAYNEQFF TRBJ2-1 - TRBV28 -
TGCGCCAGCAGCCAAGATATGGGGGATCGCTCAGTCGATGAGCAGTTCTTC CASSQDMGDRSVDEQFF TRBJ2-1 - TRBV4-3 -
TGTGCCAGCAGTGAACTTAAAGCGGATGGAAACACCATATATTTT CASSELKADGNTIYF TRBJ1-3 - TRBV25-1 -
TGTGCCAGCAAACCGGGACAGGACTACAATGAGCAGTTCTTC CASKPGQDYNEQFF TRBJ2-1 - TRBV6-2/TRBV6-3 TRBD1
TGCATATGGGGGATAGGCGAGACCCAGTACTTC CIWGIGETQYF TRBJ2-5 - TRBV20-1 -
TGTGCCAGCAGACGACGACAGGTCTCCTACGAGCAGTACTTC CASRRRQVSYEQYF TRBJ2-7 - TRBV6-5 -
TGCGCCAGCAGCCAAGCGGGGAGCTCCTACAATGAGCAGTTCTTC CASSQAGSSYNEQFF TRBJ2-1 few TRBV4-1 -
TGCAGTGCGTTCGAGAGCGGTATACAAGAGACCCAGTACTTC CSAFESGIQETQYF TRBJ2-5 - TRBV20-1 -
TGTGCCAGCAGCTCGACAGGGGTGTTTTTGAATGAGCAGTTCTTC CASSSTGVFLNEQFF TRBJ2-1 - TRBV7-2 TRBD1
TGTGCCAGCAGTTACGACGGACAGGGTGGTTCACCCCTCCACTTT CASSYDGQGGSPLHF TRBJ1-6 - TRBV6-6 TRBD1
TGTGCCAGCAGCATCGGACAGGGGAAACACGAGCAGTACTTC CASSIGQGKHEQYF TRBJ2-7 - TRBV21-1 -
TGTGCCAGCAGCTGGACAGCTTATGGCTACACCTTC CASSWTAYGYTF TRBJ1-2 few TRBV12-3/TRBV12-4 -
TGTGCCAGCAGCCCCCGGGTCGACTCCTACGAGCAGTACTTC CASSPRVDSYEQYF TRBJ2-7 - TRBV7-2 -
TGTGCCAGCAGTTGGACAGGGGAGGGGGAGACCCAGTACTTC CASSWTGEGETQYF TRBJ2-5 - TRBV6-2/TRBV6-3 TRBD1
TGTGCCATCAGTGAGTCCAAAGTAAAAAGCGGGAGTTTCCTCTTGGAGCAGTACTTC CAISESKVKSGSFLLEQYF TRBJ2-5 few TRBV10-3 TRBD2
TGTGCCAGCAGTTACTCGTGGGGGGAAAACATTCAGTACTTC CASSYSWGENIQYF TRBJ2-4 few TRBV6-6 -
TGTGCCAGCAGCCCCACCGTAGCGGCAGCCTACGAGCAGTACTTC CASSPTVAAAYEQYF TRBJ2-7 - TRBV7-9 -
TGCAGTGCTAGAGGAGGGCAGGATAGCACAGATACGCAGTATTTT CSARGGQDSTDTQYF TRBJ2-3 - TRBV20-1 -
TGTGCCAGCACCAGTAGCGGGGACACAGATACGCAGTATTTT CASTSSGDTDTQYF TRBJ2-3 - TRBV12-3/TRBV12-4 TRBD2
TGTGCCAGCAGTGTAGGAATGGGTTACAATGAGCAGTTCTTC CASSVGMGYNEQFF TRBJ2-1 - TRBV12-3/TRBV12-4 -
TGTGCCAGCAGTGACGACAGGGCGGGCTCCTACAATGAGCAGTTCTTC CASSDDRAGSYNEQFF TRBJ2-1 - TRBV25-1 TRBD1
TGCAGCGTTGAGGGACTAGCGGTAGATGAGCAGTTCTTC CSVEGLAVDEQFF TRBJ2-1 - TRBV29-1 TRBD2